A selection of T cell receptor beta chains follows, all from one sample in a study of T cell repertoires in cytomegalovirus infection. TCRdb itself ran the reads through MiXCR, one entry per CDR3 protein. The sample has approximately 76,000 distinct CDR3 sequences; roughly 3.6% are singletons. Input material: PBMCs. The receptors here all came from a human donor in good health (CMV status not recorded). Some clones in this sample may be carry-over from other donors' samples. CDR3s include the opening cysteine and the closing phenylalanine or tryptophan. The D gene is left open where the match is weak. Clone size is not always given. Where it is, it says once, few, many or a class for expanded clones.

d_call j_call v_call clone_size cdr3_aa cdr3_nt
NA TRBJ1-1 TRBV12-3/TRBV12-4 many CASSRQQGIEAFF TGTGCCAGCAGCCGACAACAGGGAATTGAAGCTTTCTTT
NA TRBJ2-1 TRBV7-8 many CASSSRLQKYNEQFF TGTGCCAGCAGTTCGAGGCTACAGAAATACAATGAGCAGTTCTTC
TRBD1 TRBJ1-5 TRBV4-2 many CASSRTGGADQPQHF TGTGCCAGCAGCCGGACAGGGGGCGCGGACCAGCCCCAGCATTTT
NA TRBJ2-3 TRBV14 many CASSRKIPAPGRVDTQYF TGTGCCAGCAGCAGGAAGATACCCGCTCCCGGTAGGGTTGATACGCAGTATTTT
NA TRBJ1-6 TRBV7-2 many CASSSDHPPLHF TGTGCCAGCAGCTCTGACCATCCACCCCTCCACTTT
TRBD2 TRBJ2-3 TRBV20-1 many CSARDPLAGYPTRPDTQYF TGCAGTGCTAGAGATCCCCTAGCGGGTTACCCAACCAGACCAGATACGCAGTATTTT
NA TRBJ1-5 TRBV12-3/TRBV12-4 many CASSFRVNQPQHF TGTGCCAGCAGTTTCCGGGTGAATCAGCCCCAGCATTTT
NA TRBJ2-2 TRBV4-1 many CASSPFGSNTGELFF TGCGCCAGCAGCCCATTCGGGTCGAACACCGGGGAGCTGTTTTTT
TRBD1 TRBJ2-5 TRBV3-1 many CASSRRTGQETQYF TGTGCCAGCAGCCGCCGGACAGGTCAAGAGACCCAGTACTTC
NA TRBJ1-1 TRBV6-2/TRBV6-3 NA CASSPPRVRTEAFF TGTGCCAGCAGTCCCCCCAGGGTGAGGACTGAAGCTTTCTTT
TRBD1 TRBJ2-1 TRBV28 many CASSRDRYYNEQFF TGTGCCAGCAGTCGGGACAGGTACTACAATGAGCAGTTCTTC